There are many counts of the clone carrying this T cell receptor (beta chain). This specimen comes from a study of Graves' ophthalmopathy and Graves' hyperthyroidism. RNA transcripts served as template for amplifying TCR beta CDR3 sequences. RT-PCR with HTBI primers came first, then second-round multiplex PCR. TCRdb re-analysed the multiplex PCR reads in MiXCR, keeping a single row per CDR3 protein. The sample shows a few hundred thousand distinct CDR3 sequences, approximately 17% of them seen only once. Absence of ophthalmopathy within 18 months of follow-up defined stable hyperthyroidism. Aged 18 to 65, hyperthyroidism patients had been newly diagnosed, with under 2 months' duration. Excluded were patients with other autoimmune diseases, uncontrolled infections, pregnancy or lactation. The CDR3 extends over 18 amino acids. V lost 1 base, J lost 0 bases, and 11 bases stayed unmatched. Looked up from germline, CDR1 is MDHEN and CDR2 is SYDVKM.

What was sequenced was peripheral blood. The TCR comes from an adult woman with stable Graves' hyperthyroidism. The chain combines TRBV28 with TRBJ2-7, with 8 bases that match TRBD2. CDR3 sequence: CASSLSLELAGFSYEQYF. DNA of the CDR3: TGTGCCAGCAGTTTATCCCTCGAGCTAGCGGGTTTCTCCTACGAGCAGTACTTC.